This T cell receptor (beta chain) was identified in a study of CD8 T cells in Susac syndrome. V was shortened by 2 bases and J by 6 bases, with 11 bases between the two germline ends. This CDR3 is built from 14 residues. The germline V gene has CDR1 KGHSH and CDR2 LQKENI. Random hexamers were used to reverse transcribe an amount of roughly 0.5 to 1 ug RNA. A single record per CDR3 protein comes from TCRdb applying MiXCR to the immunoSEQ multiplex PCR reads. This sample has approximately 80,000 distinct CDR3 sequences, with around 94% found just once. The TCR comes from a human donor with Susac syndrome. The source material was CD8+ T cells from PBMCs. The chain couples TRBV18 to TRBJ1-5, with D possibly TRBD1 on 5 matching bases. The CDR3 region is CASSPGGGAQPQHF. CDR3 sequence (DNA): TGTGCCAGCTCACCAGGGGGAGGTGCTCAGCCCCAGCATTTT. Combining the CDR3 with reference TRBV18 and TRBJ1-5 gives the whole variable domain NAGVMQNPRHLVRRRGQEARLRCSPMKGHSHVYWYRQLPEEGLKFMVYLQKENIIDESGMPKERFSAEFPKEGPSILRIQQVVRGDSAAYFCASSPGGGAQPQHFGDGTRLSIL.